Below are 25 T cell receptor beta chains sequenced from a single sample in a study of blood T cell repertoires in COVID-19. TCRdb's copy holds only in-frame clones and misses some; the assay was immunoSEQ multiplex PCR. The table shows over 85,000 clones, with approximately 90% occurring only once. The sequencing input was peripheral blood. Receptors were obtained from a man aged 50 to 60 with active COVID-19.

The genes are TRBV7-9 and TRBJ1-3, with TRBD1 matching over 8 bases. The CDR3 loop spans 15 amino acids. CDR1 is SEHNR, CDR2 FQNEAQ, per germline (reference sequence). The trim removed 5 bases at V and 0 bases at J, leaving 3 bases unmatched. The CDR3 loop is CASSPQGASGNTIYF. The CDR3 DNA is TGTGCCAGCAGCCCTCAGGGGGCCTCTGGAAACACCATATATTTT.

The count of this clone is one. The V call is TRBV6-4, the J call TRBJ2-3; TRBD2 might be the D (5 bases). CDR1 MRHNA and CDR2 SNTAGT come from the germline V gene. V lost 5 bases and J lost 3, with 9 bases in between. The CDR3 has 13 residues. CDR3 sequence (DNA): TGTGCCAGCAGTCCCCGGGGAACAGATACGCAGTATTTT. Translating gives CASSPRGTDTQYF.

The gene calls are TRBV2 and TRBJ1-1; maybe TRBD1 (5 bases). Between the trimmed V and J ends, which lost 7 bases and 4 bases, there was a span of 13 bases. The CDR3 is 13 residues long. Per germline, CDR1 SNHLY and CDR2 FYNNEI. The CDR3: CASKGEEGTEAFF. The CDR3 DNA follows: TGTGCCAGCAAAGGGGAAGAAGGCACTGAAGCTTTCTTT.

This sequence joins TRBV4-3 and TRBJ2-1; D not certain. Trimming took 1 base from V and 0 from J, leaving 10 bases between them. Germline-derived CDR1 and CDR2 are LGHNA and YSLEER. The CDR3 has 16 amino acids. The CDR3 sequence: CASSQGGASSYNEQFF. CDR3 nucleotides: TGCGCCAGCAGCCAAGGCGGAGCGAGCTCCTACAATGAGCAGTTCTTC.

The CDR3 DNA reads as TGTGCCAGCTCACCCCAGGGCAGGGGAACTGGAAACACCATATATTTT. As protein: CASSPQGRGTGNTIYF. The V and J genes are TRBV18 and TRBJ1-3; possibly TRBD1 for D (6 bases). The V gene's germline CDR1 is KGHSH and CDR2 LQKENI. The CDR3 spans 16 residues. V was cut by 3 bases and J by 2 bases, with 14 bases left in between.

This clone was counted between two and nine times. J is TRBJ1-5 and V is TRBV19; no clear D. The V gene's germline CDR1 is LNHDA and CDR2 SQIVND (reference sequence). This CDR3 has 16 residues. Between the trimmed V and J ends, which lost 3 bases and 0 bases, there was a span of 12 bases. CDR3 sequence: CASSIPRSYSNQPQHF. The CDR3, as DNA: TGTGCCAGTAGTATCCCCCGGAGTTATAGCAATCAGCCCCAGCATTTT. The whole variable domain, remainder taken from reference TRBV19 and TRBJ1-5, is DGGITQSPKYLFRKEGQNVTLSCEQNLNHDAMYWYRQDPGQGLRLIYYSQIVNDFQKGDIAEGYSVSREKKESFPLTVTSAQKNPTAFYLCASSIPRSYSNQPQHFGDGTRLSIL.

The chain links TRBV29-1 to TRBJ2-7, with D uncertain. This CDR3 is built from 13 residues. V was pared by 4 bases and J by 5 bases, with 15 bases between. CDR1 is SQVTM, CDR2 ANQGSEA, per germline. CDR3 DNA sequence: TGCAGCGTTGCCAATGTCCCGCGCAACGAGCAGTACTTC. Protein sequence: CSVANVPRNEQYF.

This rearrangement joins TRBV3-1 (or the pseudogene TRBV3-2) to TRBJ2-3; TRBD1 agrees at 8 bases. The V and J ends lost 2 bases and 2 bases, in that order; junction bases with no gene match: 3. This CDR3 comprises 15 residues. Per germline, CDR1 LGHDT and CDR2 YNNKEL (reference sequence). This CDR3 is CASSQRDRYTDTQYF. The CDR3 DNA follows: TGTGCCAGCAGCCAAAGGGACAGGTACACAGATACGCAGTATTTT.

This rearrangement joins TRBV5-1 to TRBJ2-1; 11 positions match TRBD2. Germline loops: CDR1 SGHRS, CDR2 YFSETQ. J lost 7 bases, V lost 0 bases, and 3 bases had no gene match. The length of the CDR3 is 15 residues. CDR3 DNA: TGCGCCAGCAGCTTGGGTCTAGCGGGGGGTAATGAGCAGTTCTTC. Its translation is CASSLGLAGGNEQFF.

The V and J genes are TRBV6-5 and TRBJ2-6; a possible D gene is TRBD2 (5 bases). There are 16 residues in the CDR3. The V gene lost 2 bases and the J gene lost 4 bases, with 12 bases spanning the gap. Germline lookup yields CDR1 MNHEY and CDR2 SVGAGI. CDR3 coding DNA: TGTGCCAGCAGTTACACCCTCGGGGTCGGGGCCAACGTCCTGACTTTC. It encodes CASSYTLGVGANVLTF.

This chain uses TRBV5-6 with TRBJ2-1; a possible D gene is TRBD1 (5 bases). Germline lookup yields CDR1 SGHDT and CDR2 YYEEEE. The CDR3 has 13 amino acids. The V and J ends lost 3 bases and 3 bases respectively, with 7 bases between them. CDR3 sequence reads: CASSSGHYNEQFF. In DNA form, the CDR3 reads TGTGCCAGCAGCTCCGGACACTACAATGAGCAGTTCTTC.

This chain connects TRBV5-4 to TRBJ2-3; 8 bases match TRBD1. V was pared by 5 bases and J by 5 bases, with 10 bases of the junction left unmatched. Looked up from germline, CDR1 is SGHNT and CDR2 is YYREEE (reference sequence). The CDR3 loop spans 15 amino acids. CDR3: CASRGGQEVRDTQYF. In DNA, the CDR3 is TGTGCCAGCAGGGGGGGACAGGAGGTTAGAGATACGCAGTATTTT.

The J gene is TRBJ1-4, the V gene TRBV5-4; tentative D call: TRBD1 (6 bases). CDR1 SGHNT and CDR2 YYREEE come from the germline V gene (reference sequence). CDR3 size: 15 residues. V dropped 0 bases and J dropped 3 bases, with 9 bases sitting between them. The DNA of the CDR3 is TGTGCCAGCAGCTTGGTAGGGGGAGCTAATGAAAAACTGTTTTTT. Protein sequence: CASSLVGGANEKLFF.

V gene TRBV5-1 combines with J gene TRBJ1-2; TRBD1 matches at 10 bases. The V segment lost 0 bases and the J segment 7 bases; nucleotides outside the gene matches: 6. CDR1 and CDR2 from the germline V gene are SGHRS and YFSETQ. This CDR3 contains 15 residues. The chain's CDR3 is CASSLEDRGLGGYTF. The CDR3 region has the DNA TGCGCCAGCAGCTTGGAAGACAGGGGGCTCGGTGGCTACACCTTC.

This clone was seen many times. The chain links TRBV20-1 to TRBJ1-5; weak D call: TRBD1 (6 bases). Trimming cost V 3 bases and J 1 base, with 13 bases left between them. The CDR3 is made up of 15 amino acids. The V gene's germline CDR1 is DFQATT and CDR2 SNEGSKA (reference sequence). For the CDR3, the DNA is TGCAGTGCTAGTCCGGGGGGCAGGAGCAATCAGCCCCAGCATTTT. Translated, it gives CSASPGGRSNQPQHF.

The chain carries TRBV11-2 and TRBJ1-4; 7 bases fit TRBD1. Germline trimming cut 3 bases from V and 8 bases from J; bases unmatched to any gene: 6. The germline gives CDR1 SGHAT, CDR2 FQNNGV. CDR3 length equals 14 residues. The CDR3 sequence is CASSFGQGGEKLFF. The CDR3 DNA reads TGTGCCAGCAGCTTCGGTCAGGGGGGAGAAAAACTGTTTTTT.

The chain has TRBV15 and TRBJ2-6, with D possibly being TRBD2 (6 bases). Germline V gives CDR1 LNHNV, CDR2 YYDKDF (reference sequence). This CDR3 is 17 amino acids long. Deletions cut 0 bases from V and 4 bases from J, with 13 bases between. The CDR3 loop is CATSRDLGGTGANVLTF. CDR3 coding DNA: TGTGCCACCAGCAGAGATCTGGGAGGCACCGGGGCCAACGTCCTGACTTTC. The full variable domain, completed using reference TRBV15 and TRBJ2-6, is DAMVIQNPRYQVTQFGKPVTLSCSQTLNHNVMYWYQQKSSQAPKLLFHYYDKDFNNEADTPDNFQSRRPNTSFCFLDIRSPGLGDTAMYLCATSRDLGGTGANVLTFGAGSRLTVL.

DNA of the CDR3: TGTGCCAGCAATTTGGTCACTAGCGGGAGTGGGACCCAGTACTTC. This sequence encodes CASNLVTSGSGTQYF. The gene calls are TRBV2 and TRBJ2-5; 11 bases are shared with TRBD2. Germline lookup yields CDR1 SNHLY and CDR2 FYNNEI. Trimming cost V 7 bases and J 7 bases; bases outside gene matches: 11. The CDR3 loop spans 15 amino acids. The full variable domain, its missing parts supplied by reference TRBV2 and TRBJ2-5, is EPEVTQTPSHQVTQMGQEVILRCVPISNHLYFYWYRQILGQKVEFLVSFYNNEISEKSEIFDDQFSVERPDGSNFTLKIRSTKLEDSAMYFCASNLVTSGSGTQYFGPGTRLLVL.

The chain recombines TRBV5-1 with TRBJ2-4; possibly TRBD2 for D (5 bases). This CDR3 is built from 15 residues. V was clipped by 4 bases and J by 1 base, with 12 bases between them. Germline V gene data show CDR1 as SGHRS and CDR2 as YFSETQ. CDR3 loop: CASSPRVGAKNIQYF. DNA for the CDR3: TGCGCCAGCAGCCCGAGGGTTGGGGCCAAAAACATTCAGTACTTC.

This clone was recorded once. The V call is TRBV6-1, the J call TRBJ2-1; maybe TRBD1 (6 bases). The germline gives CDR1 MNHNS, CDR2 SASEGT. The CDR3 totals 18 residues. Trimming left V 3 bases short and J 3 bases short, with 21 bases between. CDR3 loop: CASSESHQWDTNYNEQFF. The DNA of the CDR3 is TGTGCCAGCAGTGAGTCCCATCAATGGGACACCAACTACAATGAGCAGTTCTTC.

V gene TRBV5-1 combines with J gene TRBJ2-5, with unresolved D. The CDR3 has 14 amino acids. Per the germline V gene, CDR1 is SGHRS and CDR2 is YFSETQ. V shed 0 bases and J shed 0 bases, with 6 bases lying between them. The CDR3 protein is CASSLGGNQETQYF. Written as DNA, the CDR3 is TGCGCCAGCAGCTTGGGCGGCAACCAAGAGACCCAGTACTTC.

The CDR3 is CASSHPTGRDTEAFF. The CDR3 DNA sequence: TGTGCCAGCAGCCACCCGACTGGCCGGGACACTGAAGCTTTCTTT. The chain has TRBV14 and TRBJ1-1; D gene ambiguous. The CDR3 contains 15 residues. The ends were cut back, 3 bases at V and 3 bases at J, with 14 bases in the middle. Germline loops: CDR1 SGHDN, CDR2 FVKESK.

The V call is TRBV5-6, the J call TRBJ1-2, with D hard to call. The V gene's germline CDR1 is SGHDT and CDR2 YYEEEE. The CDR3 spans 14 residues. V lost 2 bases and J 4 bases, leaving 12 bases between the germline ends. This CDR3 is CASSFLGQIYGYTF. For the CDR3, the DNA is TGTGCCAGCAGCTTTCTTGGGCAGATCTATGGCTACACCTTC.

V gene TRBV2 combines with J gene TRBJ2-3, with unresolved D. CDR1 is SNHLY and CDR2 is FYNNEI in the germline V gene. V gave up 0 bases and J gave up 0 bases, with 10 bases separating them. The CDR3 spans 16 residues. CDR3 DNA: TGTGCCAGCAGTGAAGCGCTACAGCCTAGCACAGATACGCAGTATTTT. This gives the protein CASSEALQPSTDTQYF.

CDR3 loop: CASSLRGEGSNYGYTF. In nucleotides, the CDR3 is TGTGCCAGCAGCCTAAGAGGGGAGGGATCTAACTATGGCTACACCTTC. The chain couples TRBV9 to TRBJ1-2, with D perhaps TRBD1 (5 bases). V lost 4 bases, J lost 0 bases, and 16 bases lay in between. CDR1 and CDR2 from the germline V gene are SGDLS and YYNGEE. This CDR3 comprises 16 residues.